These 25 T cell receptor beta chains were all obtained from the same sample, sequenced in a study of blood T cell repertoires in COVID-19. Libraries were prepared by immunoSEQ multiplex PCR; TCRdb keeps only in-frame clonotypes and omits some of them. The data hold some 180,000 clones, with 85% to 90% observed a single time. Input material: peripheral blood. The source is a middle-aged man who had recovered from COVID-19.

V and J are TRBV7-2 and TRBJ2-5; 12 nucleotides match TRBD2. Trimming at V came to 5 bases and at J to 5 bases, leaving 15 bases not matched to a gene. CDR3 length: 18 amino acids. Germline CDR1 and CDR2: SGHTA and FQGNSA. This chain's CDR3 is CASSLGELAGGRGETQYF. The CDR3 DNA follows: TGTGCCAGCAGCCTAGGGGAACTAGCGGGAGGCCGGGGGGAGACCCAGTACTTC.

This chain connects TRBV6-6 to TRBJ2-6; D possibly corresponds to TRBD1 (5 bases). The germline V gene encodes CDR1 MNHNY and CDR2 SVGAGI (reference sequence). CDR3 length equals 15 residues. Trimming cost V 3 bases and J 2 bases, with 8 bases left between them. The CDR3: CASSYVGAGANVLTF. The DNA of the CDR3 is TGTGCCAGCAGTTATGTAGGGGCTGGGGCCAACGTCCTGACTTTC.

This sequence joins TRBV9 and TRBJ2-2, with 12 bases fitting TRBD1. The ends lost 7 bases at V and 7 bases at J; junction bases unmatched: 5. CDR1 is SGDLS and CDR2 is YYNGEE in the germline V gene. The CDR3 length is 14 residues. As DNA, the CDR3 is TGTGCCAGCGGGGACAGGGGGCTAGGCGGGGAGCTGTTTTTT. It specifies CASGDRGLGGELFF.

This chain connects TRBV6-5 to TRBJ1-2, with a weak D call TRBD1 (5 bases). Germline-derived CDR1 and CDR2 are MNHEY and SVGAGI. This CDR3 has 14 amino acids. Trimming removed 4 bases at V and 8 bases at J, with 17 bases between. CDR3 amino acids: CASSWTVQARGYTF. CDR3 DNA sequence: TGTGCCAGCAGTTGGACGGTACAGGCTCGGGGCTACACCTTC.

The V call is TRBV18, the J call TRBJ2-3, with 7 bases identical to TRBD1. Germline V gene lookup returns CDR1 KGHSH and CDR2 LQKENI. The junction had 5 bases not matched to a gene; V was cut back by 2 bases and J by 3 bases. The length of the CDR3 is 15 residues. CDR3 sequence: CASSPYLQGTDTQYF. The CDR3, as DNA: TGTGCCAGCTCACCATATCTACAGGGGACAGATACGCAGTATTTT.

The rearrangement joins TRBV3-1 (or the pseudogene TRBV3-2) to TRBJ1-3; D not certain. Germline lookup yields CDR1 LGHDT and CDR2 YNNKEL (reference sequence). The CDR3 is made up of 17 amino acids. Trimming took off 4 bases at V and 5 bases at J, with 21 bases between the two ends. CDR3: CASSRGFPIHARNTIYF. The CDR3 DNA reads as TGTGCCAGCAGCCGAGGATTTCCCATACACGCACGAAACACCATATATTTT.

The chain uses TRBV10-3 and TRBJ2-7; 8 bases agree with TRBD1. The CDR3 extends over 17 amino acids. Germline CDR1 ENHRY, CDR2 SYGVKD. V trimming: 0 bases; J trimming: 2 bases; junction bases outside the gene matches: 9. The CDR3 sequence: CAISESHLGQGAYEQYF. CDR3 bases: TGTGCCATCAGTGAGTCTCATTTAGGACAGGGTGCCTACGAGCAGTACTTC.

The genes are TRBV20-1 and TRBJ2-4; TRBD2 is a possible D gene (7 bases). CDR1 and CDR2 (germline): DFQATT, SNEGSKA (reference sequence). Trimming took off 3 bases at V and 8 bases at J, with 20 bases between the two ends. The CDR3 covers 15 residues. DNA for the CDR3: TGCAGTGCTAGTTCCTACGGGGGGCGCATTGACATTCAGTACTTC. Translating gives CSASSYGGRIDIQYF.

The J gene is TRBJ1-6, the V gene TRBV9; 8 nucleotides agree with TRBD1. Trimming removed 2 bases from V and 7 bases from J; junction bases left unmatched: 2. The CDR3 length is 14 residues. Germline V gene lookup returns CDR1 SGDLS and CDR2 YYNGEE. Here the CDR3 reads CASSVTGENSPLHF. The CDR3 bases are TGTGCCAGCAGCGTGACAGGGGAAAATTCACCCCTCCACTTT.

DNA of the CDR3: TGTGCCAGCAGCTTAGGGACTAGCACAGATACGCAGTATTTT. Its translation: CASSLGTSTDTQYF. V gene TRBV11-3 combines with J gene TRBJ2-3, with D possibly matching TRBD2 (5 bases). Germline lookup yields CDR1 SGHNT and CDR2 YENEEA. Trimming took 1 base from V and 0 from J, leaving 5 bases between them. This CDR3 comprises 14 residues.

V and J are TRBV7-3 and TRBJ2-1, with 9 bases aligning to TRBD1. This CDR3 has 16 amino acids. The germline CDR1 and CDR2 sequences are SGHTA and FQGTGA. V lost 5 bases to trimming and J lost 3 bases; unmatched junction nucleotides: 8. DNA for the CDR3: TGTGCCAGCAGCGAACGACAGGGGGGAGGCTACAATGAGCAGTTCTTC. Translated: CASSERQGGGYNEQFF.

The rearrangement joins TRBV7-2 to TRBJ2-7; 8 bases align to TRBD1. The CDR3 has 15 residues. CDR1 is SGHTA, CDR2 FQGNSA, per germline. The V segment lost 5 bases and the J segment 3 bases; nucleotides outside the gene matches: 9. The chain's CDR3 is CASSPLDRASYEQYF. The CDR3, as DNA: TGTGCCAGCAGCCCCCTGGACAGGGCTAGCTACGAGCAGTACTTC.

The CDR3 region has the DNA TGTGCCAGCAGCACGGGGGGTGAAGCTTTCTTT. As protein: CASSTGGEAFF. The J gene is TRBJ1-1, the V gene TRBV13; D perhaps matches TRBD1 (5 bases). The CDR3 runs 11 residues. Germline CDR1 PRHDT, CDR2 FYEKMQ (reference sequence). The ends were cut back, 5 bases at V and 7 bases at J, with 8 bases in the middle.

The chain carries TRBV12-5 and TRBJ2-2; 7 bases match TRBD1. The ends lost 2 bases at V and 0 bases at J; junction bases unmatched: 0. The CDR3 is 15 amino acids. CDR1 is LGHNT, CDR2 FRNRAP, per germline. CDR3 bases: TGTGCTAGTGGTTTGCAGGGGGCGAACACCGGGGAGCTGTTTTTT. Its translation: CASGLQGANTGELFF.

This chain connects TRBV6-4 to TRBJ2-1, with TRBD2 matching over 8 bases. CDR1 is MRHNA and CDR2 is SNTAGT in the germline V gene. J was trimmed by 9 bases and V by 3 bases; bases with no gene match: 7. The CDR3 totals 14 residues. CDR3 DNA sequence: TGTGCCAGCAGTGAAGCGGGAGAGGTGGGTGAGCAGTTCTTC. Translated: CASSEAGEVGEQFF.

This clone was found a few times. The chain carries TRBV5-1 and TRBJ1-1; 7 bases are shared with TRBD1. The CDR3 consists of 13 residues. With V trimmed by 3 bases and J by 5 bases, 4 bases remained unmatched. CDR1 is SGHRS, CDR2 YFSETQ, per germline. This CDR3 reads CASSYETGTEAFF. The CDR3 nucleotides read TGCGCCAGCAGCTATGAGACAGGGACTGAAGCTTTCTTT.

The rearrangement links TRBV5-1 to TRBJ2-2; TRBD1 matches 8 bases. CDR1 SGHRS and CDR2 YFSETQ come from the germline V gene. J was trimmed by 2 bases and V by 4 bases; bases with no gene match: 7. The CDR3 consists of 16 residues. The CDR3 protein is CASSPLDRENTGELFF. CDR3 bases: TGCGCCAGCAGCCCCCTGGACAGGGAAAACACCGGGGAGCTGTTTTTT.

This chain joins TRBV30 and TRBJ1-6; no definite D call. The CDR3 consists of 18 residues. Trimming shortened V by 0 bases and J by 0 bases, and 15 bases separated the two germline ends. Germline-derived CDR1 and CDR2 are GTSNPN and SVGIG (reference sequence). CDR3 in amino acids: CAWSVRVEASSYNSPLHF. Written as DNA, the CDR3 is TGTGCCTGGAGTGTACGAGTTGAAGCGAGCTCCTATAATTCACCCCTCCACTTT.

The J gene is TRBJ1-6, the V gene TRBV18; 7 bases line up with TRBD1. The CDR3 extends over 14 amino acids. V dropped 5 bases and J dropped 6; count of bases not matched to a gene: 4. CDR1 is KGHSH and CDR2 is LQKENI in the germline V gene. In DNA form, the CDR3 reads TGTGCCAGCTCAGGGGGACAGATTAATTCACCCCTCCACTTT. Protein product: CASSGGQINSPLHF. Full variable domain (missing parts from reference TRBV18 and TRBJ1-6): NAGVMQNPRHLVRRRGQEARLRCSPMKGHSHVYWYRQLPEEGLKFMVYLQKENIIDESGMPKERFSAEFPKEGPSILRIQQVVRGDSAAYFCASSGGQINSPLHFGNGTRLTVT.

This clone is a singleton in its sample. This sequence joins TRBV5-6 and TRBJ2-7; TRBD1 agrees at 7 bases. V was pared by 4 bases and J by 1 base, with 8 bases of the junction left unmatched. The CDR3 totals 15 residues. Germline loops: CDR1 SGHDT, CDR2 YYEEEE. CDR3 sequence (DNA): TGTGCCAGCAGCCCACCCTCGGGACAGTCCTACGAGCAGTACTTC. It is translated as CASSPPSGQSYEQYF.

In this sample, this clone is large. The chain uses TRBV14 and TRBJ2-7, with no clear D. Germline CDR1 reads SGHDN; CDR2 reads FVKESK. Trimming took off 1 base at V and 0 bases at J, with 10 bases between the two ends. The CDR3 has 15 amino acids. In nucleotides, the CDR3 is TGTGCCAGCAGCCAAGGATCGGGTTTCTCCTACGAGCAGTACTTC. Encoded protein: CASSQGSGFSYEQYF.

The chain employs TRBV29-1 and TRBJ2-7, with 7 bases identical to TRBD1. Germline V CDR1 and CDR2: SQVTM, ANQGSEA. Trimming removed 7 bases from V and 1 base from J; junction bases left unmatched: 4. This CDR3 comprises 12 residues. The CDR3: CSAWTGSYEQYF. The DNA of the CDR3 is TGCAGCGCCTGGACAGGTTCCTACGAGCAGTACTTC.

The sample holds one count of this clone. The chain carries TRBV3-1 (or the pseudogene TRBV3-2) and TRBJ1-5; 9 positions agree with TRBD1. The CDR3 sequence is 13 residues long. Losses at the gene ends were 8 bases for V and 6 bases for J; bases not matched to a gene: 5. Germline values: CDR1 LGHDT, CDR2 YNNKEL (reference sequence). CDR3 sequence: CASGQGIGQPQHF. The CDR3 bases are TGTGCCAGCGGACAGGGGATCGGTCAGCCCCAGCATTTT.

This chain joins TRBV6-5 and TRBJ1-1, with TRBD1 identical over 7 bases. The CDR3 is 15 residues long. J gave up 2 bases and V 6 bases, and 9 bases lay outside the gene matches. Germline V gene lookup returns CDR1 MNHEY and CDR2 SVGAGI. The CDR3 is CASRRTGTVNTEAFF. CDR3 DNA: TGTGCCAGCAGACGCACCGGGACAGTCAACACTGAAGCTTTCTTT.

This chain uses TRBV6-5 with TRBJ1-5; D uncertain. The V gene's germline CDR1 is MNHEY and CDR2 SVGAGI. This CDR3 is built from 13 residues. Trimming took off 8 bases at V and 0 bases at J, with 8 bases between the two ends. The CDR3 sequence is CASGQVSNQPQHF. The CDR3 DNA reads as TGTGCCAGCGGGCAGGTTAGCAATCAGCCCCAGCATTTT.